Below, one T cell receptor (beta chain) is given with its context. The data originate from a study of T cells expressing NK-cell markers. Germline CDR1 is MGHRA and CDR2 is YSYEKL. This CDR3 contains 16 residues. TCRdb re-called the 5' RACE reads; every CDR3 protein appears as one record, without DNA. This sample's table reports 500,000 or so distinct CDR3 sequences. Source material: blood T cells: a sorted CD56 or NKG2C T cell subset, CD4+ or CD8+ T cells, or bulk PBMC T cells (not recorded which). This clonotype originated in a man between 18 and 35 years old in good health. This chain connects TRBV4-1 to TRBJ2-5; without DNA, the TCRdb call of TRBD2 cannot be checked. The chain's CDR3 is CASSQDLSGRGETQYF.